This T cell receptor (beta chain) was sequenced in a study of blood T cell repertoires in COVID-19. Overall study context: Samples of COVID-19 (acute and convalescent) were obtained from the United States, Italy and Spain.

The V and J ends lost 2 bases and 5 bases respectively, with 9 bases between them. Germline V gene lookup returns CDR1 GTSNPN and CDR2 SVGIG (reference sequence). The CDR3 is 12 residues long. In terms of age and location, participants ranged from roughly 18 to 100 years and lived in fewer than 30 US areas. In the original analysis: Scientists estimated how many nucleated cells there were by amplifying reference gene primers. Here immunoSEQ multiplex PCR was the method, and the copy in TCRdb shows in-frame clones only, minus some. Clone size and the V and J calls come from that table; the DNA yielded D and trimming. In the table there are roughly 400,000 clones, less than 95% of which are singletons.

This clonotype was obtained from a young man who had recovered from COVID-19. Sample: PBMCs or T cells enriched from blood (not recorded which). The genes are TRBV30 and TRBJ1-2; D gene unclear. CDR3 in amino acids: CAWSPPGYGYTF. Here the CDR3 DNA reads TGTGCCTGGAGTCCCCCAGGTTATGGCTACACCTTC.